Shown below are 22 T cell receptor beta chains from a single sample sequenced in a study of control samples from healthy donors and cancer patients. The protocol was immunoSEQ multiplex PCR, while the TCRdb copy is restricted to in-frame clones and leaves out a portion. The sample lists about 98,000 clones, roughly 83% occurring once. The sample consisted of blood. The receptors shown here come from a young woman in good health.

This clone has just a few counts. V gene TRBV18 combines with J gene TRBJ1-3; D is uncertain. The germline gives CDR1 KGHSH, CDR2 LQKENI. The ends were cut back, 6 bases at V and 4 bases at J, with 19 bases in the middle. The CDR3 length is 16 residues. This chain's CDR3 is CASSPIAGVSGNTIYF. CDR3 coding DNA: TGTGCCAGCTCTCCAATCGCTGGCGTCTCAGGAAACACCATATATTTT.

V gene TRBV7-2 combines with J gene TRBJ1-2; D possibly corresponds to TRBD1 (5 bases). Germline CDR1 reads SGHTA; CDR2 reads FQGNSA. The CDR3 sequence is 13 residues long. Trimming left V 5 bases short and J 4 bases short, with 11 bases between. CDR3 in amino acids: CASSIDGGYGYTF. The CDR3 region has the DNA TGTGCCAGCAGCATAGACGGGGGCTATGGCTACACCTTC. The complete variable domain, with remaining parts taken from reference TRBV7-2 and TRBJ1-2, reads GAGVSQSPSNKVTEKGKDVELRCDPISGHTALYWYRQSLGQGLEFLIYFQGNSAPDKSGLPSDRFSAERTGGSVSTLTIQRTQQEDSAVYLCASSIDGGYGYTFGSGTRLTVV.

This clone was picked up one time. The chain links TRBV9 to TRBJ2-5, with D possibly matching TRBD2 (6 bases). Deletions cut 3 bases from V and 3 bases from J, with 15 bases between. The CDR3 contains 15 residues. CDR1 SGDLS and CDR2 YYNGEE come from the germline V gene. The CDR3 DNA is TGTGCCAGCAGCGCCGGTGGAGGGGTTAAAGAGACCCAGTACTTC. Translation gives CASSAGGGVKETQYF.

The V gene is TRBV7-2, the J gene TRBJ2-1; TRBD2 matches 8 bases. Per the germline V gene, CDR1 is SGHTA and CDR2 is FQGNSA. The CDR3 is 14 amino acids. J lost 6 bases, V lost 5 bases, and 6 bases had no gene match. The chain's CDR3 is CASSQDGTSNEQFF. DNA for the CDR3: TGTGCCAGCAGCCAAGACGGGACTAGCAATGAGCAGTTCTTC.

The chain links TRBV5-1 to TRBJ2-1; 9 bases are a match to TRBD2. The J segment lost 1 base and the V segment lost 2 bases, leaving 10 bases of the junction unmatched. This CDR3 is built from 18 residues. Germline V lookup: CDR1 SGHRS, CDR2 YFSETQ. This chain's CDR3 is CASSFFSLLAGSYNEQFF. The CDR3 region has the DNA TGCGCCAGCAGCTTCTTCTCCTTACTAGCGGGTTCCTACAATGAGCAGTTCTTC.

Only one count was recorded for this clone. The rearrangement uses TRBV29-1 and TRBJ1-2, with D possibly being TRBD1 (5 bases). CDR3 length equals 12 residues. Trimming stripped 4 bases from V and 8 bases from J, with 14 bases between. The germline gives CDR1 SQVTM, CDR2 ANQGSEA. The CDR3 DNA follows: TGCAGCGTTGCTCAGGGAAGGGGCGGCTACACCTTC. The encoded protein is CSVAQGRGGYTF.

The J gene is TRBJ2-3, the V gene TRBV6-2 or TRBV6-3; no definite D call. The V end was cut by 4 bases, the J end by 4 bases, with 21 bases between. CDR1 and CDR2 from the germline V gene are MNHEY and SVGEGT. CDR3 size: 17 residues. This chain's CDR3 is CASSSNRVPTRPDTQYF. CDR3 sequence (DNA): TGTGCCAGCAGTTCTAATCGGGTTCCGACGCGTCCAGATACGCAGTATTTT.

The V and J genes are TRBV7-8 and TRBJ1-2; 10 bases are a match to TRBD1. Germline V gives CDR1 SGHVS, CDR2 FQNEAQ. This CDR3 contains 14 residues. The junction had 8 bases not matched to a gene; V was cut back by 5 bases and J by 8 bases. The CDR3 DNA reads TGTGCCAGCAGCCTACGACAGGGGGCGGGCGGCTACACCTTC. Protein sequence: CASSLRQGAGGYTF.

This rearrangement joins TRBV5-5 to TRBJ1-5; no reliable D call. The CDR3 is 13 residues long. Between the trimmed V and J ends, which lost 0 bases and 4 bases, there was a span of 5 bases. The V gene's germline CDR1 is SGHKS and CDR2 YYEKEE (reference sequence). The CDR3 DNA follows: TGTGCCAGCAGCTTGGCCGGAAATCAGCCCCAGCATTTT. This translates into CASSLAGNQPQHF.

This clone was observed a handful of times. The rearrangement joins TRBV6-6 to TRBJ2-2, with 10 positions matching TRBD1. Trimming cost V 0 bases and J 4 bases; bases outside gene matches: 2. The CDR3 sequence is 16 residues long. Per germline, CDR1 MNHNY and CDR2 SVGAGI (reference sequence). The CDR3 here is CASSYSRTGGTGELFF. The CDR3 DNA sequence: TGTGCCAGCAGTTACTCCCGGACAGGGGGCACCGGGGAGCTGTTTTTT.

The V call is TRBV2, the J call TRBJ2-7; D possibly matches TRBD1 or TRBD2 (6 bases each). This CDR3 comprises 15 residues. Germline CDR1 reads SNHLY; CDR2 reads FYNNEI. V gave up 7 bases and J gave up 5 bases, with 21 bases separating them. CDR3 protein: CASTQGMRGDHEQYF. The CDR3 region has the DNA TGTGCCAGCACTCAGGGTATGAGGGGGGACCACGAGCAGTACTTC. Supplemented by reference TRBV2 and TRBJ2-7, the full variable domain reads EPEVTQTPSHQVTQMGQEVILRCVPISNHLYFYWYRQILGQKVEFLVSFYNNEISEKSEIFDDQFSVERPDGSNFTLKIRSTKLEDSAMYFCASTQGMRGDHEQYFGPGTRLTVT.

V and J are TRBV29-1 and TRBJ1-1; 8 positions agree with TRBD1. The CDR3 is made up of 13 amino acids. Germline CDR1 and CDR2: SQVTM and ANQGSEA. The J segment lost 0 bases and the V segment lost 6 bases, leaving 3 bases of the junction unmatched. The CDR3 loop reads CSVGTGVNTEAFF. The CDR3 nucleotides read TGCAGCGTGGGGACAGGAGTGAACACTGAAGCTTTCTTT.

V usage is TRBV7-7 and J usage is TRBJ2-7; 7 bases line up with TRBD1. Trimming removed 5 bases from V and 7 bases from J; junction bases left unmatched: 11. CDR3 length: 14 amino acids. Germline values: CDR1 SSHAT, CDR2 FNYEAQ (reference sequence). The CDR3 nucleotides read TGTGCCAGCAGCCCCGGAGAGGGGGCTTATGAGCAGTACTTC. Amino acids: CASSPGEGAYEQYF.

J is TRBJ2-1 and V is TRBV6-4, with 10 bases that match TRBD2. V lost 2 bases and J lost 4; bases outside the gene matches: 2. Germline values: CDR1 MRHNA, CDR2 SNTAGT. This CDR3 is built from 15 residues. CDR3 sequence reads: CASSDERGGYNEQFF. The DNA of the CDR3 is TGTGCCAGCAGTGACGAGCGGGGGGGGTACAATGAGCAGTTCTTC.

The chain recombines TRBV3-1 (or the pseudogene TRBV3-2) with TRBJ2-7; D gene uncertain. The V gene lost 4 bases and the J gene lost 6 bases, with 16 bases spanning the gap. Germline V gene lookup returns CDR1 LGHDT and CDR2 YNNKEL (reference sequence). The CDR3 has 14 amino acids. CDR3 residues: CASSPNRQPLEQYF. The CDR3 DNA reads as TGTGCCAGCAGCCCTAACAGACAACCACTCGAGCAGTACTTC.

The chain combines TRBV5-6 with TRBJ1-1; perhaps TRBD1 as D (5 bases). The germline CDR1 and CDR2 sequences are SGHDT and YYEEEE. With 5 bases removed from V and 5 bases from J, the gap between germline ends came to 16 bases. The CDR3 covers 14 residues. In DNA form, the CDR3 reads TGTGCCAGCAGACAGCAGGGTAAAGGAACTGAAGCTTTCTTT. Protein product: CASRQQGKGTEAFF.

This clone was counted once. This chain joins TRBV11-2 and TRBJ1-4; no clear D gene. The CDR3 consists of 15 residues. The ends were cut back, 5 bases at V and 0 bases at J, with 10 bases in the middle. Germline CDR1 reads SGHAT; CDR2 reads FQNNGV. Written as DNA, the CDR3 is TGTGCCAGCAGCCCCGCGGCAGCAACTAATGAAAAACTGTTTTTT. It encodes CASSPAAATNEKLFF.

CDR3 bases: TGTGCCAGCAGTTTGGACAGAAAAGAGACCCAGTACTTC. This gives the protein CASSLDRKETQYF. V and J are TRBV6-6 and TRBJ2-5; D is possibly TRBD1 (6 bases). From germline, CDR1 is MNHNY and CDR2 SVGAGI (reference sequence). This CDR3 has 13 amino acids. V lost 4 bases to trimming and J lost 3 bases, with 9 bases between them.

The chain employs TRBV5-6 and TRBJ2-5; D perhaps matches TRBD2 (6 bases). Trimming stripped 6 bases from V and 7 bases from J, with 22 bases between. The CDR3 length is 15 residues. CDR1 is SGHDT, CDR2 YYEEEE, per germline. DNA of the CDR3: TGTGCCAGCACCTCCCTGGGGTCTGCGGAGGGGACCCAGTACTTC. This codes for CASTSLGSAEGTQYF.

The chain employs TRBV14 and TRBJ1-1; possibly TRBD1 for D (5 bases). The germline V gene encodes CDR1 SGHDN and CDR2 FVKESK. Trimming removed 2 bases from V and 4 bases from J, with 11 bases in between. There are 14 residues in the CDR3. The CDR3 loop is CASSQWVRGTEAFF. In nucleotides, the CDR3 is TGTGCCAGCAGCCAATGGGTGAGGGGCACTGAAGCTTTCTTT.

This clone was observed a handful of times. One end of the junction does not line up with germline, which may come from a read error. The V call is TRBV2, the J call TRBJ2-7; D may be TRBD1 or TRBD2 (5 bases each). The CDR3 has 10 residues. Per germline, CDR1 SNHLY and CDR2 FYNNEI. The CDR3 sequence: CASSGSGLAF. CDR3 sequence (DNA): TGTGCCAGCAGTGGGTCGGGGCTGGCCTTC.

The J gene is TRBJ2-3, the V gene TRBV5-1, with unresolved D. V dropped 3 bases and J dropped 1 base, with 15 bases sitting between them. Looked up from germline, CDR1 is SGHRS and CDR2 is YFSETQ. CDR3 length: 16 residues. The CDR3 bases are TGCGCCAGCAGCTCCGCCCGGGTAACGGGCACAGATACGCAGTATTTT. Encoded protein: CASSSARVTGTDTQYF. Combining the CDR3 with reference TRBV5-1 and TRBJ2-3 gives the whole variable domain KAGVTQTPRYLIKTRGQQVTLSCSPISGHRSVSWYQQTPGQGLQFLFEYFSETQRNKGNFPGRFSGRQFSNSRSEMNVSTLELGDSALYLCASSSARVTGTDTQYFGPGTRLTVL.